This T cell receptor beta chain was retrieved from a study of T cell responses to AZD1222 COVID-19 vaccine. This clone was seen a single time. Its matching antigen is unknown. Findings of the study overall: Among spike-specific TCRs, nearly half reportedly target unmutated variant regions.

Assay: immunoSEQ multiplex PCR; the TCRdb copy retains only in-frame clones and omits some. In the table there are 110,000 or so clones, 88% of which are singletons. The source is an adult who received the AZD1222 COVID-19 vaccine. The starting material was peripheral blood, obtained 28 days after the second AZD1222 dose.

The CDR3 coding sequence is TGTGCCAGTAGTATAGATTGGGAGCCCCAGCATTTT. It specifies CASSIDWEPQHF. This chain uses TRBV19 with TRBJ1-5, with D hard to call. The CDR3 has 12 amino acids. V was pared by 0 bases and J by 8 bases, with 5 bases between. Germline CDR1 is LNHDA and CDR2 is SQIVND (reference sequence).